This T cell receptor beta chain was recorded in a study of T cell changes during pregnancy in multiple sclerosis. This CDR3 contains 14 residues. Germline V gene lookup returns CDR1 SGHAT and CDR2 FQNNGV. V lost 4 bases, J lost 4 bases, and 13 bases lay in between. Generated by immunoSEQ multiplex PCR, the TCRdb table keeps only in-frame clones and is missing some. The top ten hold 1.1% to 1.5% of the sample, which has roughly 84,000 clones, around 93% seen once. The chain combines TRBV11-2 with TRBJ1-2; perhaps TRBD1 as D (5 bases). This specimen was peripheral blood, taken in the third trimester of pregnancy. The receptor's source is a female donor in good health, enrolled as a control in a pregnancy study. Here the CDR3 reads CASSSGDLSYGYTF. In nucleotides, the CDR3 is TGTGCCAGCAGCTCGGGGGACCTAAGCTATGGCTACACCTTC.